The present T cell receptor beta chain was sequenced within a study of blood T cell repertoires in COVID-19 (dated by TCRdb to the early 2020s). Background for the entire study: The collaborator samples originated in the United States, Italy and Spain and spanned the acute and convalescent phases of COVID-19. Nearly every sample came with metadata listing a de-identified subject ID, COVID-19 status, age in years and sex. The repertoires were released in a freely available public database meant as a resource for research on the immune response to SARS-CoV-2. HLA class I and class II types, where available, came from metadata supplied by the sample provider rather than from assay-based typing. Subjects who had been exposed to COVID-19, were actively infected with it, or had recovered from it provided the deeply sampled blood TCRbeta repertoires that made up the dataset. The prospective study material was composed of cDNA or gDNA derived from T cells, B-cell-depleted T cells, or PBMCs. Samples were obtained from the ongoing ImmuneRACE study (first 160 participants) and from 1,200 or so subjects provided by 6 global collaborators. Summary of the overall study and its limitations: The amount of clinical and demographic metadata varied by source and participant and was provided uncurated.

TCRbeta CDR3 regions were amplified from genomic DNA using the immunoSEQ Assay, a bias-controlled multiplex PCR. Concerning the study's data processing: Nucleated cell counts per sample were estimated from amplification of reference gene primers within the assay. Sequence reads were collapsed and filtered to measure the absolute abundance of every unique TCRbeta CDR3 rearrangement. For each sample, productive Simpson clonality was calculated as the square root of Simpson's diversity index over productive rearrangements. The immuneACCESS repertoire file appears here via TCRdb, limited to in-frame rearrangements. These files lack a portion of the clones; in checked studies, under half of the deficit traces to unresolved V genes, and the cause of the others is not known. D and trimming come from the DNA, and the V and J calls and clone size come from that table. For this sample there are 140,000 or so clones; approximately 88% appear just once. Of the sample, 0.95% is held by the ten largest clones.

On this clone itself: Its binding antigen is unknown. The input lacks base qualities; no much larger clone sits a single base away.

The germline V gene provides CDR1 SGDLS and CDR2 YYNGEE. Deletion took 3 bases off V and 2 bases off J, with a span of 12 bases between the germline ends. Reading from cysteine to phenylalanine, the CDR3 counts 14 amino acids. Only CDR3 DNA is held: 42 bases, read in frame from base 1. Each collaborating institution followed its own protocols to collect whole blood in K2EDTA tubes. For TCRbeta analysis, collaborators shipped samples as frozen whole blood, isolated PBMCs, or DNA extracted from either of those sample types. Sequencing used peripheral blood. The TCR originated in a woman in her forties or fifties with acute or convalescent COVID-19. Recombination joined TRBV9 with TRBJ2-7, with no confidently assigned D gene. The CDR3 protein is CASSAGRKTYEQYF. The nucleotide sequence reads as follows: TGTGCCAGCAGCGCCGGTCGAAAAACCTACGAGCAGTACTTC.